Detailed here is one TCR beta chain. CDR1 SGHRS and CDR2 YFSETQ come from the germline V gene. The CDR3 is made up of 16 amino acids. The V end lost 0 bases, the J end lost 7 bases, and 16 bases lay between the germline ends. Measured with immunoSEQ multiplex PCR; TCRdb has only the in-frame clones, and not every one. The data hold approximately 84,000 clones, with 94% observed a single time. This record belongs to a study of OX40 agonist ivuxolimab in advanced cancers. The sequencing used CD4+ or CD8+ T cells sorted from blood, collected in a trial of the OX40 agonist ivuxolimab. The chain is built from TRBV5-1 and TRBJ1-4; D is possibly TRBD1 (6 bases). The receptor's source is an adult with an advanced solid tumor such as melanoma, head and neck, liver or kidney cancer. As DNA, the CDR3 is TGCGCCAGCAGCTTGGGGCGGACAGCAGGGAGTGAAAAACTGTTTTTT. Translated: CASSLGRTAGSEKLFF.